These T cell receptor beta chains were read from a single sample in a study of T cell repertoires in cytomegalovirus infection. A single record per CDR3 protein comes from TCRdb applying MiXCR to the reads. The table shows roughly 630,000 distinct CDR3 sequences, with 20% to 30% occurring only once. Source material: CD8+ T cells from PBMCs. The receptor source for this set is a human donor in good health (CMV status not recorded). Some clones in this sample may be carry-over from other donors' samples. Each CDR3 is given with its conserved first and last residue.

v_gene	j_gene	CDR3aa
TRBV20-1	TRBJ2-1	CSAIWRGTNEQFF
TRBV6-2/TRBV6-3	TRBJ2-2	CASSFIDRVTGELFF
TRBV12-3/TRBV12-4	TRBJ2-2	CASSPLGVAGELFF
TRBV20-1	TRBJ2-3	CSARDYPLSTDTQYF
TRBV11-2	TRBJ2-7	CASSLQFSGAGQYF
TRBV20-1	TRBJ2-1	CSATRAGQGAYNEQFF
TRBV6-2/TRBV6-3	TRBJ2-5	CASSATDQETQYF
TRBV7-9	TRBJ2-3	CASSSSMLATDTQYF
TRBV7-6	TRBJ1-2	CASSSNRAPGYGYTF
TRBV7-8	TRBJ2-5	CASSYYGGADNKTQYF
TRBV6-7	TRBJ2-2	CASSYSNSGTGGSNTGELFF
TRBV5-6	TRBJ1-1	CASSVGLKNTEAFF
TRBV5-4	TRBJ1-6	CASSLDGSPANSPLHF